The 23 T cell receptor beta chains given below trace back to one sample, sequenced in a study of blood T cell repertoires in COVID-19. Clones were read by immunoSEQ multiplex PCR, and TCRdb kept only the in-frame ones, dropping some. The data contain 25,000 or so clones, around 90% of them singletons. Sequenced: peripheral blood. Receptors were obtained from a human donor in a cohort sampled during active COVID-19.

The count of this clone is one. V and J are TRBV7-2 and TRBJ2-1, with 7 bases matching TRBD2. The germline CDR1 and CDR2 sequences are SGHTA and FQGNSA. The junction had 10 bases not matched to a gene; V was cut back by 5 bases and J by 0 bases. The CDR3 sequence is 17 residues long. The CDR3 sequence: CASSLVAGTISYNEQFF. Here the CDR3 DNA reads TGTGCCAGCAGCCTAGTGGCCGGGACTATCTCCTACAATGAGCAGTTCTTC.

V is TRBV19 and J is TRBJ1-2; 7 nucleotides match TRBD1. The V gene end was trimmed by 6 bases and the J gene end by 6 bases; junction bases not matched to a gene: 10. Per the germline V gene, CDR1 is LNHDA and CDR2 is SQIVND (reference sequence). The CDR3 totals 14 residues. CDR3 region: CASSPRQGDHGYTF. The CDR3 nucleotides are TGTGCCAGTAGCCCTAGGCAGGGGGATCATGGCTACACCTTC.

A remark on this clone: Its ends do not fully match the called genes, so a read error is possible. This sequence joins TRBV6-6 and TRBJ1-5, with D tentatively TRBD1 (6 bases). Germline V gives CDR1 MNHNY, CDR2 SVGAGI (reference sequence). The CDR3 has 11 amino acids. CDR3 region: CASGGAVNGNF. The CDR3 nucleotides read TGTGCCAGCGGGGGGGCGGTCAACGGGAATTTT.

The chain joins TRBV7-8 to TRBJ2-7; TRBD1 might be the D (6 bases). CDR1 is SGHVS, CDR2 FQNEAQ, per germline. Trimming stripped 5 bases from V and 3 bases from J, with 17 bases between. The CDR3 runs to 15 residues. The CDR3 DNA follows: TGTGCCAGCAGCCCGCAGAGGGGGACAAGCTACGAGCAGTACTTC. Translation gives CASSPQRGTSYEQYF.

V gene TRBV18 combines with J gene TRBJ2-1; no clear D. This CDR3 is built from 13 residues. The V end lost 0 bases, the J end lost 7 bases, and 7 bases lay between the germline ends. Per germline, CDR1 KGHSH and CDR2 LQKENI. The CDR3 is CASSPPAWNEQFF. In DNA form, the CDR3 reads TGTGCCAGCTCACCACCGGCTTGGAATGAGCAGTTCTTC.

The chain is built from TRBV7-2 and TRBJ1-5, with TRBD1 as a possible D gene (6 bases). The V and J ends lost 2 bases and 7 bases respectively, with 18 bases between them. The CDR3 contains 16 residues. Germline CDR1 reads SGHTA; CDR2 reads FQGNSA. In DNA, the CDR3 is TGTGCCAGCAGCTTACTACCAGGGGACCTGTTGCAGCCCCAGCATTTT. This translates into CASSLLPGDLLQPQHF.

The sample holds a few counts of this clone. The genes are TRBV27 and TRBJ2-7; 13 nucleotides line up with TRBD2. The CDR3 is 16 amino acids. V was clipped by 6 bases and J by 2 bases; unmatched bases: 7. Per germline, CDR1 MNHEY and CDR2 SMNVEV (reference sequence). The chain's CDR3 is CASSRTGLAGAYEQYF. Written as DNA, the CDR3 is TGTGCCAGCAGCAGGACCGGACTAGCGGGAGCCTACGAGCAGTACTTC.

The CDR3, as DNA: TGTGCCAGCACAGCGGCGGGGGGGCAAGATACGCAGTATTTT. Translating gives CASTAAGGQDTQYF. The chain recombines TRBV6-5 with TRBJ2-3; 9 bases are a match to TRBD2. J gave up 5 bases and V 7 bases, and 7 bases lay outside the gene matches. The CDR3 consists of 14 residues. In germline, CDR1 is MNHEY, CDR2 SVGAGI.

CDR3 nucleotide sequence: TGCGCCAGCAGCCAGGTTCCGGGGAGCACAGATACGCAGTATTTT. Translation: CASSQVPGSTDTQYF. V usage is TRBV4-1 and J usage is TRBJ2-3; perhaps TRBD2 as D (5 bases). This CDR3 has 15 residues. Germline assignment: CDR1 MGHRA and CDR2 YSYEKL. With 3 bases removed from V and 0 bases from J, the gap between germline ends came to 10 bases.

The chain carries TRBV10-3 and TRBJ2-2; D might be TRBD2 (6 bases). This CDR3 comprises 15 residues. Trimming took 8 bases from V and 0 from J, leaving 13 bases between them. In germline, CDR1 is ENHRY, CDR2 SYGVKD. The CDR3: CAIRGDSSNTGELFF. For the CDR3, the DNA is TGTGCCATCCGTGGGGACTCATCGAACACCGGGGAGCTGTTTTTT.

The V and J genes are TRBV10-2 and TRBJ2-7, with D hard to call. The V end lost 5 bases, the J end lost 2 bases, and 4 bases lay between the germline ends. The CDR3 covers 11 residues. Germline values: CDR1 WSHSY, CDR2 SAAADI. In DNA, the CDR3 is TGCGCCAGCAGTCCCGCCTACGAGCAGTACTTC. It yields the protein CASSPAYEQYF.

The chain joins TRBV19 to TRBJ1-2, with a possible D match to TRBD1 (6 bases). The CDR3 is made up of 15 amino acids. V was clipped by 1 base and J by 4 bases, with 13 bases between them. Germline V gene sequence: CDR1 LNHDA, CDR2 SQIVND (reference sequence). This CDR3 is CASSIGGQSFYGYTF. The CDR3 DNA reads TGTGCCAGTAGTATAGGTGGACAGAGTTTCTATGGCTACACCTTC.

This chain links TRBV5-1 with TRBJ2-3, with TRBD2 matching 7 bases. This CDR3 is 14 amino acids long. Trimming at V came to 0 bases and at J to 6 bases, leaving 4 bases not matched to a gene. The V gene's germline CDR1 is SGHRS and CDR2 YFSETQ. CDR3 nucleotide sequence: TGCGCCAGCAGCTTGGTGGTTAGCGGGGATACGCAGTATTTT. Protein product: CASSLVVSGDTQYF.

The chain carries TRBV5-6 and TRBJ2-7, with 10 bases fitting TRBD2. CDR3 length: 14 amino acids. CDR1 is SGHDT and CDR2 is YYEEEE in the germline V gene. V was clipped by 4 bases and J by 4 bases; unmatched bases: 5. As DNA, the CDR3 is TGTGCCAGCAGCACTAGCGGGATGTGGTACGAGCAGTACTTC. This sequence encodes CASSTSGMWYEQYF. Variable domain in full (rest from reference TRBV5-6 and TRBJ2-7): DAGVTQSPTHLIKTRGQQVTLRCSPKSGHDTVSWYQQALGQGPQFIFQYYEEEERQRGNFPDRFSGHQFPNYSSELNVNALLLGDSALYLCASSTSGMWYEQYFGPGTRLTVT.

The chain recombines TRBV19 with TRBJ1-4; TRBD1 might be the D (5 bases). Germline V gene sequence: CDR1 LNHDA, CDR2 SQIVND (reference sequence). V lost 10 bases, J lost 0 bases, and 9 bases lay in between. The CDR3 spans 13 residues. CDR3 nucleotides: TGTGCCACAAGACAGTCAACTAATGAAAAACTGTTTTTT. Encoded protein: CATRQSTNEKLFF.

This chain joins TRBV6-5 and TRBJ1-6, with 7 nucleotides matching TRBD1. The CDR3 consists of 13 residues. Per germline, CDR1 MNHEY and CDR2 SVGAGI. J lost 7 bases, V lost 8 bases, and 5 bases had no gene match. In nucleotides, the CDR3 is TGTGCCAGCCTTAGACAGGGCAATTCACCCCTCCACTTT. Residues: CASLRQGNSPLHF.

The V gene is TRBV27, the J gene TRBJ2-2; D is possibly TRBD2 (6 bases). There are 14 residues in the CDR3. Looked up from germline, CDR1 is MNHEY and CDR2 is SMNVEV (reference sequence). V was cut by 6 bases and J by 3 bases, with 11 bases left in between. The chain's CDR3 is CASRAGPYTGELFF. CDR3 DNA: TGTGCCAGCAGGGCGGGACCCTACACCGGGGAGCTGTTTTTT.

The chain recombines TRBV6-5 with TRBJ2-7; 9 nucleotides agree with TRBD1. CDR3 length equals 14 residues. J was trimmed by 3 bases and V by 6 bases; bases with no gene match: 6. Germline loops: CDR1 MNHEY, CDR2 SVGAGI. CDR3 coding DNA: TGTGCCAGCAGGACCGGGACAGGGAGCTACGAGCAGTACTTC. Its translation is CASRTGTGSYEQYF.

This clone was recorded only once. The V call is TRBV6-5, the J call TRBJ1-1, with D tentatively TRBD1 (5 bases). Trimming removed 6 bases at V and 1 base at J, with 15 bases between. Germline CDR1 reads MNHEY; CDR2 reads SVGAGI. There are 15 residues in the CDR3. The CDR3 DNA reads TGTGCCAGCAGGTCCCAAAGCGGGGCGAACACTGAAGCTTTCTTT. The encoded protein is CASRSQSGANTEAFF.

This clone was observed once. The chain is built from TRBV18 and TRBJ1-2; 7 bases align to TRBD1. The CDR3 has 13 amino acids. V trimming: 6 bases; J trimming: 7 bases; junction bases outside the gene matches: 8. The germline gives CDR1 KGHSH, CDR2 LQKENI. The CDR3: CASSSTGQRGYTF. The CDR3 region has the DNA TGTGCCAGCTCGTCGACAGGGCAGCGTGGCTACACCTTC.

This chain links TRBV27 with TRBJ2-1, with D perhaps TRBD2 (6 bases). V lost 5 bases and J 3 bases, leaving 11 bases between the germline ends. The CDR3 spans 14 residues. Germline V gives CDR1 MNHEY, CDR2 SMNVEV (reference sequence). The CDR3 is CASSIRRGYNEQFF. CDR3 DNA sequence: TGTGCCAGCAGTATTAGGAGGGGCTACAATGAGCAGTTCTTC.

The gene calls are TRBV18 and TRBJ2-7, with TRBD2 matching 11 bases. CDR3 length: 15 amino acids. The V gene end was trimmed by 2 bases and the J gene end by 10 bases; junction bases not matched to a gene: 10. Germline-derived CDR1 and CDR2 are KGHSH and LQKENI. The CDR3 protein is CASSPSRTSGPIQYF. CDR3 DNA: TGTGCCAGCTCACCAAGTAGGACTAGCGGGCCGATACAGTACTTC. The full variable domain, its missing parts supplied by reference TRBV18 and TRBJ2-7, is NAGVMQNPRHLVRRRGQEARLRCSPMKGHSHVYWYRQLPEEGLKFMVYLQKENIIDESGMPKERFSAEFPKEGPSILRIQQVVRGDSAAYFCASSPSRTSGPIQYFGPGTRLTVT.

The count of this clone is one. This sequence joins TRBV5-6 and TRBJ1-2; TRBD1 aligns across 8 bases. Germline trimming cut 5 bases from V and 4 bases from J; bases unmatched to any gene: 7. This CDR3 spans 14 amino acids. Germline CDR1 and CDR2: SGHDT and YYEEEE. In DNA, the CDR3 is TGTGCCAGCAGTCTAGGCGGACAGGGCTATGGCTACACCTTC. It encodes CASSLGGQGYGYTF.